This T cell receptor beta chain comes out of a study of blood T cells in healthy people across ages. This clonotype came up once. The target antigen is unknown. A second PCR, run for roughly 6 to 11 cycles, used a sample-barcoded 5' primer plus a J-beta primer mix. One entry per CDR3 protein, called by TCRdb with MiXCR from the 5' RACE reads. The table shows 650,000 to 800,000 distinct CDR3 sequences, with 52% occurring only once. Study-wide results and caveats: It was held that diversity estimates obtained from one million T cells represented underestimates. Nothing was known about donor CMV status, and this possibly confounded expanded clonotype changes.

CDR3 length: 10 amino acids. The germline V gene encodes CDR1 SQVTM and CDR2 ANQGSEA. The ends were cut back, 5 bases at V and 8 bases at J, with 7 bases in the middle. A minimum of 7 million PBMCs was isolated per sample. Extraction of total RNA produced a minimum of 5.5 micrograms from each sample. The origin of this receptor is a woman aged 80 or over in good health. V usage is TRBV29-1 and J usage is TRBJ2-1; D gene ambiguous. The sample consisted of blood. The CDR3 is CSVNDDEQFF. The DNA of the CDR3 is TGCAGCGTTAATGACGATGAGCAGTTCTTC.